One T cell receptor beta chain is described in this entry. Isolated RNA was reverse transcribed in full, so expressed TCRB transcripts were sequenced. Profiling relied on immunoSEQ multiplex PCR, and the TCRdb table lists in-frame clones only, not all of them. There are 400,000 to 600,000 clones in the sample; about 30% occur only once, and around 0.065% lies in the top ten. The source of the sample is a study of beta chain features in type 1 diabetes. The origin of this receptor is a young man in good health. The sample taken for sequencing was naive CD4+ T cells from blood.

For the CDR3, the DNA is TGTGCCAGCAGTGCCAGCATTGAGCAGTTCTTC. This gives the protein CASSASIEQFF. V usage is TRBV2 and J usage is TRBJ2-1; D ambiguous. The germline V gene encodes CDR1 SNHLY and CDR2 FYNNEI. Trimming removed 4 bases from V and 9 bases from J, with 7 bases in between. The CDR3 is 11 amino acids. The variable domain in full, completed from reference TRBV2 and TRBJ2-1, reads EPEVTQTPSHQVTQMGQEVILRCVPISNHLYFYWYRQILGQKVEFLVSFYNNEISEKSEIFDDQFSVERPDGSNFTLKIRSTKLEDSAMYFCASSASIEQFFGPGTRLTVL.